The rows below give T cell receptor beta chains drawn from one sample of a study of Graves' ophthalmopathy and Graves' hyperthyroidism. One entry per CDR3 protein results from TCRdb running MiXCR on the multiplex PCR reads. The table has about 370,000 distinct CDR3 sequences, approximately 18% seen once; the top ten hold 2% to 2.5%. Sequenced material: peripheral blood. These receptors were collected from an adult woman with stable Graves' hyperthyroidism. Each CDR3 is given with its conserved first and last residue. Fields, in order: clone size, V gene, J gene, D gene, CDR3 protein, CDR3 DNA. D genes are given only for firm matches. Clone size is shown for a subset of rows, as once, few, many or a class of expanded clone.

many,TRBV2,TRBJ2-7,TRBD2,CASSGPSGVTYEQYF,TGTGCCAGCAGTGGGCCTAGCGGGGTTACCTACGAGCAGTACTTC
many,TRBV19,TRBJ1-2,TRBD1,CASSMRQGDGYTF,TGTGCCAGTAGTATGCGACAGGGGGACGGCTACACCTTC
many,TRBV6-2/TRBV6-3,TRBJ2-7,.,CASSYVGGAYEQYF,TGTGCCAGCAGTTACGTAGGGGGGGCCTACGAGCAGTACTTC
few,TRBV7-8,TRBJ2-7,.,CASSLGQVLYEQYF,TGTGCCAGCAGCTTAGGACAGGTGCTCTACGAGCAGTACTTC
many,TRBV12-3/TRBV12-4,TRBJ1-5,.,CASSDGTLGQPQHF,TGTGCCAGCAGTGACGGGACCTTGGGTCAGCCCCAGCATTTT
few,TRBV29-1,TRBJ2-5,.,CSVGAPQETQYF,TGCAGCGTTGGAGCTCCCCAAGAGACCCAGTACTTC
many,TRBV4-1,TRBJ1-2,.,CASSQANGRELGYTF,TGCGCCAGCAGCCAAGCTAATGGCAGGGAGCTCGGCTACACCTTC
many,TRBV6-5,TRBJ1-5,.,CASSYAPGVRSNQPQHF,TGTGCCAGCAGTTACGCACCCGGGGTGAGGAGCAATCAGCCCCAGCATTTT
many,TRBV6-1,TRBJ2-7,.,CASSEASWVRDNEQYF,TGTGCCAGCAGTGAAGCCAGTTGGGTGAGGGACAACGAGCAGTACTTC
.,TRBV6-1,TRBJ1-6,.,CAISESTGSPLHF,TGTGCCATCAGTGAGTCAACGGGTTCACCCCTCCACTTT
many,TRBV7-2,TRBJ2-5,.,CASSFRSREETQYF,TGTGCCAGCAGCTTCCGTTCCAGGGAAGAGACCCAGTACTTC
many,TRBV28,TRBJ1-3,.,CASSLFSLGRGEKLSGNTIYF,TGTGCCAGCAGTTTATTTTCGTTGGGCAGGGGCGAAAAACTCTCTGGAAACACCATATATTTT
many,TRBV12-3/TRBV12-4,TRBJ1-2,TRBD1,CASSHRQGIGGYTF,TGTGCCAGCAGTCACCGACAGGGAATCGGGGGCTACACCTTC
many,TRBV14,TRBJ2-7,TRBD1,CASSQVGDSSYEQYF,TGTGCCAGCAGCCAAGTCGGGGACAGCTCCTACGAGCAGTACTTC
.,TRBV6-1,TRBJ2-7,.,CASNYDYEQYF,TGTGCCAGTAACTACGACTACGAGCAGTACTTC
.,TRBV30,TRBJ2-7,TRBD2,CAWRTSGNSYEQYF,TGTGCCTGGAGGACTAGCGGAAACTCCTACGAGCAGTACTTC
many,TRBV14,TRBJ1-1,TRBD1,CASSRNPGTGNTEAFF,TGTGCCAGCAGCCGAAACCCCGGGACAGGGAACACTGAAGCTTTCTTT
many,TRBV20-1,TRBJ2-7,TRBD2,CSATRLAGGPGTYEQYF,TGCAGTGCTACCCGTTTAGCGGGAGGGCCGGGGACCTACGAGCAGTACTTC
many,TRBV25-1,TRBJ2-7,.,CASGGILFYEQYF,TGTGCCAGCGGAGGAATTCTCTTCTACGAGCAGTACTTC
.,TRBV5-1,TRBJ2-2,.,CASSFIEAEGDTGELFF,TGCGCCAGCAGCTTTATCGAAGCGGAGGGGGACACCGGGGAGCTGTTTTTT
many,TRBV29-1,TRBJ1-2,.,CSVEMVQPYGYTF,TGCAGCGTTGAGATGGTCCAGCCCTATGGCTACACCTTC
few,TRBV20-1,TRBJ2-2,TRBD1,CSASTGGAGTGELFF,TGCAGTGCATCAACAGGGGGCGCGGGCACCGGGGAGCTGTTTTTT
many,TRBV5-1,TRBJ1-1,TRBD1,CASSLVTGAGTEAFF,TGCGCCAGCAGCTTAGTTACAGGGGCGGGCACTGAAGCTTTCTTT
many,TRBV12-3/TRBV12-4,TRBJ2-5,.,CASSSTSGEETQYF,TGTGCCAGCAGTTCGACAAGCGGAGAAGAGACCCAGTACTTC
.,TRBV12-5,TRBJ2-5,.,CASGYSGGAQYF,TGTGCTAGTGGTTACTCCGGAGGGGCCCAGTACTTC
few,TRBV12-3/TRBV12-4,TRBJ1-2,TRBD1,CASSPTGEIGYTF,TGTGCCAGCAGTCCGACAGGGGAAATTGGCTACACCTTC
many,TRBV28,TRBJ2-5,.,CASSLWTALGETQYF,TGTGCCAGCAGTTTATGGACAGCCCTGGGGGAGACCCAGTACTTC
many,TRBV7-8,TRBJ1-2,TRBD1,CASSLGYRGDYGYTF,TGTGCCAGCAGCTTAGGTTACAGGGGAGACTATGGCTACACCTTC
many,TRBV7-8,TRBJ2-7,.,CASSPVETNSYEQYF,TGTGCCAGCAGCCCGGTAGAGACTAACTCCTACGAGCAGTACTTC
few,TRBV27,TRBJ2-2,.,CASSSNWEGELFF,TGTGCCAGCAGCTCAAACTGGGAGGGGGAGCTGTTTTTT
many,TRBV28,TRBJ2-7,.,CASRWGSRSYEQYF,TGTGCCAGCAGGTGGGGGTCGAGGTCCTACGAGCAGTACTTC
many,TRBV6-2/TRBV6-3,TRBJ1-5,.,CASSYPGKQPQHF,TGTGCCAGCAGTTACCCGGGTAAACAGCCCCAGCATTTT
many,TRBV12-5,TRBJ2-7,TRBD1,CASGPGTGVYEQYF,TGTGCTAGTGGCCCCGGGACAGGAGTTTACGAGCAGTACTTC
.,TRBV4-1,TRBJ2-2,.,CASSQDQFGQRTGTGELFF,TGCGCCAGCAGCCAAGATCAATTTGGACAGCGAACCGGCACCGGGGAGCTGTTTTTT
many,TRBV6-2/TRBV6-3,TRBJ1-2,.,CASSAGTSYGYTF,TGTGCCAGCAGTGCCGGGACGAGCTATGGCTACACCTTC
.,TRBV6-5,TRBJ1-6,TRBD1,CASSFRGPLGNSPLHF,TGTGCCAGCAGTTTCAGGGGGCCACTCGGTAATTCACCCCTCCACTTT
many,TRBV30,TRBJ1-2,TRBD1,CAWSRDNRGNGYTF,TGTGCCTGGAGTCGAGATAACAGGGGTAATGGCTACACCTTC
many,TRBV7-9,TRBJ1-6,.,CASSFIERKDNRHSPLHF,TGTGCCAGCAGCTTTATAGAGCGAAAGGACAACCGTCATTCACCCCTCCACTTT
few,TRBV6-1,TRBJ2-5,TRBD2,CASKKREKETQYF,TGTGCCAGCAAGAAGCGGGAGAAAGAGACCCAGTACTTC
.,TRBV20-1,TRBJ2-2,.,CSARHRFGQRGGELFF,TGCAGTGCTAGACACCGGTTTGGACAGAGGGGCGGGGAGCTGTTTTTT
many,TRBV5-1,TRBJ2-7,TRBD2,CASSHRESGRGAYEQYF,TGCGCCAGCAGCCACCGCGAAAGCGGGAGAGGGGCCTACGAGCAGTACTTC
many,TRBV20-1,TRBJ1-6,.,CSARDGGNNSPLHF,TGCAGTGCTAGGGACGGCGGGAATAATTCACCCCTCCACTTT
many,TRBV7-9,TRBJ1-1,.,CASSSPATLNTEAFF,TGTGCCAGCAGCTCACCCGCAACCCTTAACACTGAAGCTTTCTTT
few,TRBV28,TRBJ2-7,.,CASSFGGQLYEQYF,TGTGCCAGCAGTTTCGGTGGGCAGCTCTACGAGCAGTACTTC
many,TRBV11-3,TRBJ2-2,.,CASSPRWGAGELFF,TGTGCCAGCAGCCCGCGTTGGGGAGCCGGGGAGCTGTTTTTT
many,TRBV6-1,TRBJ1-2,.,CASSPGPNYGYTF,TGTGCCAGCAGCCCCGGACCGAACTATGGCTACACCTTC
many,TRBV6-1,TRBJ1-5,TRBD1,CASTGTGVDQPQHF,TGTGCCAGCACCGGGACAGGGGTGGATCAGCCCCAGCATTTT
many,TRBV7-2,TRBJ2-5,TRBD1,CASSSLGQGQETQYF,TGTGCCAGCAGCTCCCTGGGACAGGGGCAAGAGACCCAGTACTTC